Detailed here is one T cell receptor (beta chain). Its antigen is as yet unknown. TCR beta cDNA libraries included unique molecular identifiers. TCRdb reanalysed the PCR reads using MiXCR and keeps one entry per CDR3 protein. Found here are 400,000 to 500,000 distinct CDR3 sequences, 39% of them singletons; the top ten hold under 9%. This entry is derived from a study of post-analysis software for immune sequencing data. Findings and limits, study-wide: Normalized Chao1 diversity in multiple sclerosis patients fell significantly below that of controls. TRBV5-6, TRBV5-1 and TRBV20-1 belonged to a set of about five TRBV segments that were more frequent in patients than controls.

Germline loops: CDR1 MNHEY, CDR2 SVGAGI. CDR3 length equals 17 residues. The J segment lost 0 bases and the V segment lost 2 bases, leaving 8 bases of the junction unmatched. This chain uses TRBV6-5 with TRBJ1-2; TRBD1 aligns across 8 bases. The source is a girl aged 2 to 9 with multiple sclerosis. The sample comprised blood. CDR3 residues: CASSYRDRTRSNYGYTF. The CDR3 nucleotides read TGTGCCAGCAGTTACCGGGACAGGACCCGCTCTAACTATGGCTACACCTTC.